This entry features one T cell receptor (beta chain) sequence. Its specific antigen is unknown. Base qualities are not provided; no much larger clone lies one nucleotide away. The data were obtained in a study of graft-versus-host responses after intestinal transplantation (dated by TCRdb to the early 2020s). About the study as a whole: The transplants that recipients got were multivisceral, liver-intestinal, or isolated intestinal. After intestinal transplantation, graft-versus-host and host-versus-graft alloreactive T cell clones were followed in the graft, circulation and bone marrow using bulk TCR-beta CDR3 sequencing. Rather than being sequenced by the commercial service, samples from three later patients were sequenced in-house on an Illumina MiSeq and processed with MiXCR. To identify alloreactive clones, pre-transplant mixed lymphocyte reaction products were sequenced and compared with unstimulated pre-transplant donor and recipient T cells. A cohort of 24 intestinal transplant recipients, including one retransplant, was enrolled, and 3 patients lacking pretransplant specimens were excluded. A peak of at least 4% donor T cells among recipient peripheral blood mononuclear cells was the definition used for donor T cell macrochimerism. Every recipient was given anti-thymocyte globulin induction, then maintenance tacrolimus and steroids for 2 to 4 years. General study outcomes and caveats: Peak levels of circulating GvH clones were associated with declines in HvG clones early after transplant. In the allografts of patients with donor T cell macrochimerism, GvH to HvG T cell clonal ratios were high. GvH clones were detected in recipient bone marrow, and some of these GvH clones were observed earlier in ileal mucosa or blood, consistent with an intestinal mucosal origin. The conclusions were limited by the relatively low number and heterogeneity of the intestinal transplant patients.

Looking up the germline V gene yields CDR1 WSHSY and CDR2 SAAADI. V and J are trimmed by 6 bases and 3 bases, and the gene matches miss 2 bases of the junction. There are 14 amino acids in the CDR3, from cysteine to phenylalanine inclusive. Just the 42-base CDR3 DNA is kept, in frame starting at base 1. The library relied on the immunoSEQ multiplex PCR assay. For most patients, high-throughput TCR-beta CDR3 sequencing of genomic DNA was performed by Adaptive Biotechnologies. The paper's processing steps were these. TCR sequencing data were retrieved from Adaptive's ImmunoSEQ software for 18 patients, whereas three other patients were processed with MiXCR and VDJtools. Because the origin of CDR3 nucleotide sequences shared between donor and recipient could not be assigned, those sequences were removed. At least 2-fold expansion over unstimulated cells and a minimum CFSE-low frequency of 0.002% (template counts) or 0.001% (read counts) were required for clones to be classified as alloreactive. Clones detected in sequenced pre-transplant spleen, lymph node, or MLR CFSE-low populations of the donor or recipient were defined as mappable. The cumulative frequency of alloreactive clones was calculated as a percentage of all sequences, weighted by copy number. Drawn from immuneACCESS, this table holds only the in-frame rearrangements with V and J called that TCRdb kept. Clones are partly lost; checked studies trace under half to an unresolved V gene and leave the rest unexplained. V and J calls and clone size are as listed in that table; D and trimming were resolved from the DNA. Present in this sample are 9,500 to 12,000 clones, approximately 93% of which were seen just once. The ten largest clonotypes hold roughly 3.5% of the sample.

Reading the label with the study, this specimen's time point is: postoperative day 105 after intestinal transplantation (dayNNNN = postoperative day). Blood samples were collected up to 4 times in the first month after transplant and then at least monthly when available. The specimen comprised PBMCs, sampled 105 days after intestinal transplantation. This sequence was found in a human patient who received an intestinal transplant, so some T cells may come from the graft donor. The chain is assembled from TRBV10-2 and TRBJ1-2; TRBD1 fits 12 bases in the junction. The nucleotide sequence reads as follows: TGCGCCAGCAGCCGGGACAGGGGGCACTATGGCTACACCTTC. This sequence encodes CASSRDRGHYGYTF.